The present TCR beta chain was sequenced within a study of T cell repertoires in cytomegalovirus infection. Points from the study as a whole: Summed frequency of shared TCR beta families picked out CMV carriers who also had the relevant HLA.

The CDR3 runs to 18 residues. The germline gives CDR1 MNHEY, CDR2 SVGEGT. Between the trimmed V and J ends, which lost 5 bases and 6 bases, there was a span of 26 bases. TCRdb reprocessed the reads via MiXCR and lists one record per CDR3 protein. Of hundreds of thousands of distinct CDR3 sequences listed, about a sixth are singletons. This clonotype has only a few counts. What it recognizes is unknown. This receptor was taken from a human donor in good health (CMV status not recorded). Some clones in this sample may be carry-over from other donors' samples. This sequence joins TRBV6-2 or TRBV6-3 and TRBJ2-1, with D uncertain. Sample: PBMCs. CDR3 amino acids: CASSTYYPGYIRVNEQFF. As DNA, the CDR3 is TGTGCCAGCAGTACATATTATCCGGGCTACATCCGGGTCAATGAGCAGTTCTTC.